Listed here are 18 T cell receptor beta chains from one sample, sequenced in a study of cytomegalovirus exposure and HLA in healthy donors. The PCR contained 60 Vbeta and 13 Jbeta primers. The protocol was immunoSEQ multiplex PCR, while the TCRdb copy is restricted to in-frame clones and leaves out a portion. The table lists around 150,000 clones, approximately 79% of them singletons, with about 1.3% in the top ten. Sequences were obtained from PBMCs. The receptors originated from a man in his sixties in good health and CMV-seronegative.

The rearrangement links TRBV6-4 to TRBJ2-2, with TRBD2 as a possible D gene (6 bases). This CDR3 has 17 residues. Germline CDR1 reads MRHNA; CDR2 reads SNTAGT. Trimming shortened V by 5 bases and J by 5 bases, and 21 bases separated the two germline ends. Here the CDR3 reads CASSRTGTYNPTGELFF. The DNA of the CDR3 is TGTGCCAGCAGTAGGACCGGGACTTACAACCCGACCGGGGAGCTGTTTTTT.

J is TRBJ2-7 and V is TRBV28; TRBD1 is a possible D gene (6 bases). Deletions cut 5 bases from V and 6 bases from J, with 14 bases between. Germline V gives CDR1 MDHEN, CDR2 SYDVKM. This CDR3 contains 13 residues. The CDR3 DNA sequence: TGTGCCAGCAGTGTCACAGGGCTAAGCGAGCAGTACTTC. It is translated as CASSVTGLSEQYF.

CDR3 in DNA: TGTGCCAGCAGTTACTCGGTAGCGGGATATGACATTCAGTACTTC. Translated, it gives CASSYSVAGYDIQYF. The chain recombines TRBV6-6 with TRBJ2-4, with TRBD2 matching over 8 bases. This CDR3 spans 15 amino acids. Unmatched junction bases numbered 6, after V lost 0 bases and J lost 8 bases. Germline loops: CDR1 MNHNY, CDR2 SVGAGI (reference sequence).

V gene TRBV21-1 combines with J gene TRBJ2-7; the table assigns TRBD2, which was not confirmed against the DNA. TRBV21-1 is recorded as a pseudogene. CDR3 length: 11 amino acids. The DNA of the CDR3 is TGTGCCAGCACCCCGGAGGGCGAGCAGTACTTC. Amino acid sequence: CASTPEGEQYF.

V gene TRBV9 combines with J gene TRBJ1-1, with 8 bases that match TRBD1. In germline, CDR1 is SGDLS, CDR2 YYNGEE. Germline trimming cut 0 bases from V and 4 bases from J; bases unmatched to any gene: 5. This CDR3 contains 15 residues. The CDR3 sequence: CASSVVTGGGTEAFF. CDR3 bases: TGTGCCAGCAGCGTAGTAACAGGGGGGGGCACTGAAGCTTTCTTT.

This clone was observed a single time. The CDR3 protein is CASSLFPTESEAFF. Here the CDR3 DNA reads TGTGCCAGCAGCTTATTCCCGACAGAGTCTGAAGCTTTCTTT. The rearrangement links TRBV7-9 to TRBJ1-1; D is possibly TRBD1 (5 bases). This CDR3 is built from 14 residues. The germline V gene has CDR1 SEHNR and CDR2 FQNEAQ (reference sequence). V lost 2 bases, J lost 6 bases, and 13 bases lay in between.

The CDR3 here is CASSRTGGLGTEAFF. CDR3 DNA sequence: TGTGCCAGTAGTAGGACAGGGGGCTTGGGCACTGAAGCTTTCTTT. The chain has TRBV19 and TRBJ1-1, with TRBD1 identical over 11 bases. CDR1 and CDR2 from the germline V gene are LNHDA and SQIVND (reference sequence). J lost 4 bases, V lost 4 bases, and 5 bases had no gene match. This CDR3 comprises 15 residues. Full variable domain (remainder filled in from reference TRBV19 and TRBJ1-1): DGGITQSPKYLFRKEGQNVTLSCEQNLNHDAMYWYRQDPGQGLRLIYYSQIVNDFQKGDIAEGYSVSREKKESFPLTVTSAQKNPTAFYLCASSRTGGLGTEAFFGQGTRLTVV.

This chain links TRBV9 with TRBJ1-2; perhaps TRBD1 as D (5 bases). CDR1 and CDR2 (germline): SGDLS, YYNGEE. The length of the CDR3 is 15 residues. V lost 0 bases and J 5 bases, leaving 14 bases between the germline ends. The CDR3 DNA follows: TGTGCCAGCAGCGTAGAATCCGGGGGAATATATGGCTACACCTTC. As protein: CASSVESGGIYGYTF.

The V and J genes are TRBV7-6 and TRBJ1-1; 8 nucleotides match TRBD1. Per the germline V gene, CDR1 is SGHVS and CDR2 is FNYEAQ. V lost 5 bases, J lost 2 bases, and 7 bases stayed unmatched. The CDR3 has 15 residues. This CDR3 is CASSHRQGRNTEAFF. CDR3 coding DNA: TGTGCCAGCAGCCACAGACAGGGGCGAAACACTGAAGCTTTCTTT.

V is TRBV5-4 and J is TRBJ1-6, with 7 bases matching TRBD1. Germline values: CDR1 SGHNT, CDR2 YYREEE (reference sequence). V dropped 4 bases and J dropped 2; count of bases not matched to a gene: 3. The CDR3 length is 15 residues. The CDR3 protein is CASSPGGTYNSPLHF. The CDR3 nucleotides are TGTGCCAGCAGCCCAGGGGGGACCTATAATTCACCCCTCCACTTT. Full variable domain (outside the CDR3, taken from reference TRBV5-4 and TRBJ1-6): ETGVTQSPTHLIKTRGQQVTLRCSSQSGHNTVSWYQQALGQGPQFIFQYYREEENGRGNFPPRFSGLQFPNYSSELNVNALELDDSALYLCASSPGGTYNSPLHFGNGTRLTVT.

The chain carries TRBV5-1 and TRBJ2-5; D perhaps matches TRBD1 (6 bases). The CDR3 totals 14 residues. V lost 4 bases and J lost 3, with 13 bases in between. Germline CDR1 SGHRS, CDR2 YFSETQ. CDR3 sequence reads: CASSPAQGKETQYF. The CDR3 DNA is TGCGCCAGCAGCCCGGCGCAGGGGAAAGAGACCCAGTACTTC.

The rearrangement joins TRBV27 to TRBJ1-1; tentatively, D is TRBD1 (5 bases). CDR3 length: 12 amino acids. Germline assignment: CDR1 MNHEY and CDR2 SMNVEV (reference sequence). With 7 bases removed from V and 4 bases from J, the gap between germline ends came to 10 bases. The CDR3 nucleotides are TGTGCCAGCATCTTCAGGGTCACTGAAGCTTTCTTT. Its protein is CASIFRVTEAFF.

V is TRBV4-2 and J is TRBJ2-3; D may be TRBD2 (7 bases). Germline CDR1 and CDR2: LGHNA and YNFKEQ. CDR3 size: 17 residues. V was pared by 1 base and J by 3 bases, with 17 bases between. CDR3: CASSQGGGGWGTDTQYF. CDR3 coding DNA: TGTGCCAGCAGCCAAGGGGGAGGGGGGTGGGGAACAGATACGCAGTATTTT.

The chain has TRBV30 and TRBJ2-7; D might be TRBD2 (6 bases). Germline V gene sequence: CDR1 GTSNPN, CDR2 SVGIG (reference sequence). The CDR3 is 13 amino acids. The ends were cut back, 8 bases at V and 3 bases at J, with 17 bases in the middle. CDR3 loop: CAAEAGQGYEQYF. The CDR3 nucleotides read TGTGCCGCAGAAGCGGGCCAGGGCTACGAGCAGTACTTC.

The CDR3, as DNA: TGTGCCAGCAGTTTATTGGTCCGGACAGGCAAGAACTATGGCTACACCTTC. This translates into CASSLLVRTGKNYGYTF. J is TRBJ1-2 and V is TRBV27; TRBD1 agrees at 7 bases. Looked up from germline, CDR1 is MNHEY and CDR2 is SMNVEV (reference sequence). J was trimmed by 2 bases and V by 1 base; bases with no gene match: 10. The CDR3 sequence is 17 residues long.

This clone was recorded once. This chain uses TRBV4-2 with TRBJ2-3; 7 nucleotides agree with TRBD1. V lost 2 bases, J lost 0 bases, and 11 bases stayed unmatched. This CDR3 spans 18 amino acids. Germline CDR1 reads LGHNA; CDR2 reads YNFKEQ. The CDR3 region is CASSQPDAGTDSTDTQYF. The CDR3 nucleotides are TGTGCCAGCAGCCAACCTGATGCTGGGACAGATAGCACAGATACGCAGTATTTT.

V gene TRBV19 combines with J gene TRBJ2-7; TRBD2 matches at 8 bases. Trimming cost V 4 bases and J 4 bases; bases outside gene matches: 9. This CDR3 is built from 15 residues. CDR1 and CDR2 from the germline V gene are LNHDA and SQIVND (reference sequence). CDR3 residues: CASSNGLTGGYEQYF. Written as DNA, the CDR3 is TGTGCCAGTAGTAACGGACTCACGGGAGGGTACGAGCAGTACTTC.

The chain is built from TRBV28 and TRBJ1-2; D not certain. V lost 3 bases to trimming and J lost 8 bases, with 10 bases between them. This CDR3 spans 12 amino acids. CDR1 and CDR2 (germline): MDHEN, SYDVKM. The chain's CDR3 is CASSLSRRGYTF. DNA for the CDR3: TGTGCCAGCAGTTTGAGCAGGAGGGGCTACACCTTC.